The clone carrying this T cell receptor beta chain was detected ten times or more. The data were obtained in a study of human T cells and chemical hapten exposure. Time point in this sample: patch test 2, 6 weeks after DPC sensitization. Specified treatment: therapeutic diphenylcyclopropenone sensitization with weekly scalp DPC. TCRdb reanalysed the RACE reads using MiXCR and keeps one entry per CDR3 protein. The data show roughly 84,000 distinct CDR3 sequences, under 11% seen once. This sequence was found in a woman aged 45-65 years with alopecia areata. Some clones in this sample may be carry-over from other donors' samples. Sequenced material: whole blood, taken in connection with sensitization to the hapten diphenylcyclopropenone (DPC).

CDR3 region: CASRETRLASEQFF. CDR3 sequence (DNA): TGTGCCAGCAGGGAAACCCGACTAGCTAGTGAGCAGTTCTTC. This sequence joins TRBV3-1 and TRBJ2-1; 7 nucleotides match TRBD2. This CDR3 is built from 14 residues. After removal of 6 bases from V and 9 bases from J, the junction contained 11 bases not matched to a gene. Germline V CDR1 and CDR2: LGHDT, YNNKEL (reference sequence).